This is a list of T cell receptor beta chains from one sample in a study of CD8 T cells in Susac syndrome. TCRdb redid the calling of the immunoSEQ multiplex PCR reads with MiXCR, one entry per CDR3 protein. The table records under 200,000 distinct CDR3 sequences, 85% to 95% of them present only once. The specimen sequenced was CD8+ T cells from PBMCs. These TCRs come from a human donor with multiple sclerosis. The CDR3 runs from the conserved cysteine through the conserved F or W. A D gene is named only where the DNA matches it firmly. Clone size appears in some rows only: once, few, many, or a class for an expanded clone.

clone_size: -
j_call: TRBJ2-6
d_call: TRBD2
cdr3_length: 17
v_call: TRBV27
cdr3_nt: TGTGCCAGCAGTTTTCTAGCGGGAGGCACTGGGGCCAACGTCCTGACTTTC
cdr3_aa: CASSFLAGGTGANVLTF

clone_size: -
j_call: TRBJ2-5
d_call: TRBD2
cdr3_length: 16
v_call: TRBV2
cdr3_nt: TGTGCCAGTGATCCTAGCGGGGGGGCCGTCCAAGAGACCCAGTACTTC
cdr3_aa: CASDPSGGAVQETQYF

clone_size: -
j_call: TRBJ1-2
d_call: -
cdr3_length: 13
v_call: TRBV12-3/TRBV12-4
cdr3_nt: TGTGCCAGCAGCATACCGGGACGCCATGGCTACACCTTC
cdr3_aa: CASSIPGRHGYTF

clone_size: -
j_call: TRBJ1-1
d_call: TRBD1
cdr3_length: 12
v_call: TRBV28
cdr3_nt: TGTGCCAGCAGTCCCCGACAGGGTCAAGCTTTCTTT
cdr3_aa: CASSPRQGQAFF

clone_size: -
j_call: TRBJ1-1
d_call: -
cdr3_length: 14
v_call: TRBV5-1
cdr3_nt: TGCGCCAGCAGCTGGGGCGGGGGTGTCACTGAAGCTTTCTTT
cdr3_aa: CASSWGGGVTEAFF

clone_size: -
j_call: TRBJ2-1
d_call: TRBD2
cdr3_length: 15
v_call: TRBV30
cdr3_nt: TGTGCCTGGAGTGAACTAGCGGGAGGGTGGCATGAGCAGTTCTTC
cdr3_aa: CAWSELAGGWHEQFF

clone_size: once
j_call: TRBJ1-5
d_call: -
cdr3_length: 14
v_call: TRBV29-1
cdr3_nt: TGCAGCGTGTTACAGGGATATGGCAATCAGCCCCAGCATTTT
cdr3_aa: CSVLQGYGNQPQHF

clone_size: -
j_call: TRBJ2-1
d_call: TRBD1
cdr3_length: 16
v_call: TRBV7-9
cdr3_nt: TGTGCCAGCAGCTTATCAGACAGGGGGCCCTACAATGAGCAGTTCTTC
cdr3_aa: CASSLSDRGPYNEQFF

clone_size: -
j_call: TRBJ2-1
d_call: TRBD2
cdr3_length: 16
v_call: TRBV27
cdr3_nt: TGTGCCAGCAGCCGTAGCGGGAGGGGCTCCTACAATGAGCAGTTCTTC
cdr3_aa: CASSRSGRGSYNEQFF

clone_size: -
j_call: TRBJ2-5
d_call: -
cdr3_length: 14
v_call: TRBV9
cdr3_nt: TGTGCCAGCAGCCAGACTAGTTACCAAGAGACCCAGTACTTC
cdr3_aa: CASSQTSYQETQYF

clone_size: -
j_call: TRBJ1-2
d_call: TRBD1
cdr3_length: 13
v_call: TRBV9
cdr3_nt: TGTGCCAGCAGCGAAGGGGGCTACTATGGCTACACCTTC
cdr3_aa: CASSEGGYYGYTF

clone_size: once
j_call: TRBJ1-5
d_call: -
cdr3_length: 13
v_call: TRBV12-5
cdr3_nt: TGTGCTAGTGCCACCACCGGACATCAGCCCCAGCATTTT
cdr3_aa: CASATTGHQPQHF

clone_size: -
j_call: TRBJ1-1
d_call: TRBD1
cdr3_length: 14
v_call: TRBV5-1
cdr3_nt: TGCGCCAGCAGCTCGGGACAGAGGGACACTGAAGCTTTCTTT
cdr3_aa: CASSSGQRDTEAFF

clone_size: -
j_call: TRBJ1-1
d_call: -
cdr3_length: 15
v_call: TRBV3-1
cdr3_nt: TGTGCCAGCAGCCAGATGCCGCGGGTGGGGACTGAAGCTTTCTTT
cdr3_aa: CASSQMPRVGTEAFF

clone_size: -
j_call: TRBJ1-2
d_call: TRBD1
cdr3_length: 16
v_call: TRBV5-1
cdr3_nt: TGCGCCAGCAGCTCTCCGGACAGGGGGCTTCTCGACGGCTACACCTTC
cdr3_aa: CASSSPDRGLLDGYTF

clone_size: -
j_call: TRBJ1-2
d_call: TRBD1
cdr3_length: 13
v_call: TRBV29-1
cdr3_nt: TGCAGCGTACTTACAGGGGGCCGATATGGCTACACCTTC
cdr3_aa: CSVLTGGRYGYTF

clone_size: -
j_call: TRBJ2-3
d_call: -
cdr3_length: 12
v_call: TRBV15
cdr3_nt: TGTGCCACCAGCAGAGTGAAAGATACGCAGTATTTT
cdr3_aa: CATSRVKDTQYF

clone_size: -
j_call: TRBJ2-5
d_call: TRBD2
cdr3_length: 16
v_call: TRBV7-9
cdr3_nt: TGTGCCAGCAGCTTTTGGGCTAGCGGGTACCAAGAGACCCAGTACTTC
cdr3_aa: CASSFWASGYQETQYF

clone_size: once
j_call: TRBJ1-5
d_call: -
cdr3_length: 13
v_call: TRBV30
cdr3_nt: TGTGCCTGGAGTGAGGAGGACAGTAAGCCCCAGCATTTT
cdr3_aa: CAWSEEDSKPQHF

clone_size: -
j_call: TRBJ1-4
d_call: TRBD1
cdr3_length: 15
v_call: TRBV19
cdr3_nt: TGTGCCAGTCGAGGACAGGGGGCAGGCGATGAAAAACTGTTTTTT
cdr3_aa: CASRGQGAGDEKLFF

clone_size: -
j_call: TRBJ1-4
d_call: -
cdr3_length: 14
v_call: TRBV29-1
cdr3_nt: TGCAGCGTCTTACTCCGGGACCATAATGAAAAACTGTTTTTT
cdr3_aa: CSVLLRDHNEKLFF

clone_size: -
j_call: TRBJ2-5
d_call: TRBD1
cdr3_length: 18
v_call: TRBV23-1
cdr3_nt: TGCGCCAGCAGTCAGAGGGACAGGGGGCCTCTGACTCAAGAGACCCAGTACTTC
cdr3_aa: CASSQRDRGPLTQETQYF